The rows below give T cell receptor beta chains drawn from one sample of a study of T cell responses to AZD1222 COVID-19 vaccine. This table comes from immunoSEQ multiplex PCR, and its TCRdb copy is limited to in-frame clones, with some not included. The repertoire holds fewer than 100,000 clones, with roughly 80% as singletons. Sequences were derived from peripheral blood, sampled 28 days after the second AZD1222 dose. The origin of the receptors is an adult who received the AZD1222 COVID-19 vaccine. CDR3s include the opening cysteine and the closing phenylalanine or tryptophan. The order of the fields is J gene, clone size, V gene, D gene, CDR3 protein, CDR3 DNA. A D gene is named only where the DNA matches it firmly. Clone size is shown for a subset of rows, as once, few, many or a class of expanded clone.

TRBJ2-7	NA	TRBV11-3	TRBD1	CASSPNRDSPYEQYF	TGTGCCAGCAGCCCAAACCGGGACAGCCCCTACGAGCAGTACTTC
TRBJ2-3	NA	TRBV7-2	NA	CASTVTRGSDTQYF	TGTGCCAGCACCGTAACCCGAGGGAGTGATACGCAGTATTTT
TRBJ1-6	once	TRBV9	NA	CASSAQLTYNSPLHF	TGTGCCAGCAGCGCGCAGTTGACTTATAATTCACCCCTCCACTTT
TRBJ2-1	NA	TRBV18	TRBD2	CASSPKGGPNEQFF	TGTGCCAGCTCACCCAAGGGAGGGCCTAATGAGCAGTTCTTC
TRBJ2-2	once	TRBV7-8	NA	CASSLGGINTGELFF	TGTGCCAGCAGCTTAGGGGGAATAAACACCGGGGAGCTGTTTTTT
TRBJ2-3	NA	TRBV19	NA	CASSPTGLRTDTQYF	TGTGCCAGTAGTCCCACGGGTTTGCGCACAGATACGCAGTATTTT
TRBJ2-4	few	TRBV15	NA	CATSSYRDKSIQYF	TGTGCCACCAGCAGCTACCGGGACAAGTCCATTCAGTACTTC
TRBJ1-5	once	TRBV18	NA	CASSPQGRQPQHF	TGTGCCAGCTCACCACAGGGACGACAGCCCCAGCATTTT
TRBJ2-3	NA	TRBV6-2/TRBV6-3	TRBD2	CASSLGEGGADTQYF	TGTGCCAGCAGTCTTGGGGAGGGTGGGGCAGATACGCAGTATTTT
TRBJ2-3	NA	TRBV30	NA	CAWSRADTQYF	TGTGCCTGGAGTCGGGCAGATACGCAGTATTTT
TRBJ2-7	NA	TRBV5-1	NA	CASSLGNTYEQYF	TGCGCCAGCAGCTTAGGGAATACCTACGAGCAGTACTTC
TRBJ2-3	NA	TRBV27	TRBD1	CASSKQGAADTQYF	TGTGCCAGCAGTAAACAGGGGGCTGCAGATACGCAGTATTTT
TRBJ1-2	NA	TRBV5-1	NA	CASSPASPGANYGYTF	TGCGCCAGCAGCCCCGCTAGCCCTGGGGCTAACTATGGCTACACCTTC
TRBJ2-2	NA	TRBV7-2	TRBD1	CASNNRGRMFF	TGTGCCAGCAACAACAGGGGGCGGATGTTTTTT
TRBJ2-3	NA	TRBV6-2/TRBV6-3	NA	CASSYSHTQYF	TGTGCCAGCAGTTACTCCCATACGCAGTATTTT
TRBJ1-2	NA	TRBV27	NA	CASSLSQSYGYTF	TGTGCCAGCAGTTTGTCACAGAGCTATGGCTACACCTTC
TRBJ2-2	few	TRBV3-1/TRBV3-2	NA	CASSPLRGNTGELFF	TGTGCCAGCAGCCCCCTCCGCGGTAACACCGGGGAGCTGTTTTTT
TRBJ1-1	NA	TRBV18	TRBD1	CASSPNQGQGGRTEAFF	TGTGCCAGCTCACCGAATCAAGGACAGGGAGGAAGAACTGAAGCTTTCTTT
TRBJ2-1	NA	TRBV5-1	NA	CASSSRGDYEQFF	TGCGCCAGCAGCTCCAGGGGCGATTATGAGCAGTTCTTC
TRBJ2-2	NA	TRBV3-1/TRBV3-2	NA	CASSQERLCTGELFF	TGTGCCAGCAGCCAAGAAAGACTATGCACCGGGGAGCTGTTTTTT
TRBJ2-7	NA	TRBV7-9	NA	CASSWEEYEQYF	TGTGCCAGCAGCTGGGAGGAGTACGAGCAGTACTTC
TRBJ2-7	few	TRBV4-1	NA	CASSRDLDYEQYF	TGCGCCAGCAGCCGAGACTTGGACTACGAGCAGTACTTC
TRBJ2-7	few	TRBV2	NA	CASSEAGGQTYEQYF	TGTGCCAGCAGTGAAGCCGGGGGACAGACCTACGAGCAGTACTTC
TRBJ2-2	once	TRBV3-1/TRBV3-2	TRBD2	CASSRTSGGYTGELFF	TGTGCCAGCAGCCGTACTAGCGGGGGATACACCGGGGAGCTGTTTTTT
TRBJ2-5	NA	TRBV9	NA	CASSGWRGETQYF	TGTGCCAGCAGCGGGTGGCGGGGTGAGACCCAGTACTTC
TRBJ2-7	NA	TRBV27	TRBD2	CASRNAGDLSYEQYF	TGTGCCAGCAGGAACGCGGGGGATCTCTCCTACGAGCAGTACTTC
TRBJ2-1	NA	TRBV3-1/TRBV3-2	NA	CASSRDPLSSYNEQFF	TGTGCCAGCAGCCGGGACCCCCTTAGCTCCTACAATGAGCAGTTCTTC
TRBJ2-7	NA	TRBV2	TRBD2	CASRLAGSSYEQYF	TGTGCCAGCAGACTAGCGGGGAGCTCCTACGAGCAGTACTTC
TRBJ1-4	NA	TRBV6-1	NA	CASSEGGNANEKLFF	TGTGCCAGCAGTGAAGGAGGGAATGCTAATGAAAAACTGTTTTTT
TRBJ2-2	NA	TRBV5-5	TRBD2	CASTVAGVSTGELFF	TGTGCCAGCACCGTAGCGGGAGTAAGCACCGGGGAGCTGTTTTTT
TRBJ2-1	NA	TRBV7-6	TRBD2	CASSLARSGGAYEQFF	TGTGCCAGCAGCTTAGCTCGGAGCGGGGGGGCATATGAGCAGTTCTTC
TRBJ2-5	once	TRBV19	NA	CASSIPGAGRRETQYF	TGTGCCAGTAGTATACCAGGGGCGGGGAGACGAGAGACCCAGTACTTC
TRBJ2-5	NA	TRBV10-3	NA	CAISPAGWQETQYF	TGTGCCATCAGTCCGGCGGGATGGCAAGAGACCCAGTACTTC
TRBJ2-1	NA	TRBV10-3	NA	CAISELGSRDNRDNEQFF	TGTGCCATCAGTGAGTTAGGTAGTAGGGACAACAGGGACAATGAGCAGTTCTTC
TRBJ1-2	NA	TRBV20-1	NA	CTHSNKGYTF	TGCACTCATTCAAATAAGGGCTACACCTTC
TRBJ1-4	few	TRBV4-3	NA	CASSQTINEKLFF	TGCGCCAGCAGCCAAACGATTAATGAAAAACTGTTTTTT
TRBJ2-1	many	TRBV20-1	NA	CSAGTQGEQFF	TGCAGTGCGGGGACCCAGGGGGAGCAGTTCTTC
TRBJ2-2	NA	TRBV25-1	NA	CASSEGLGRGLFF	TGTGCCAGCAGTGAGGGCCTAGGGCGGGGGCTGTTTTTT
TRBJ1-1	NA	TRBV2	NA	CASSDGRGNTEAFF	TGTGCCAGCAGTGACGGCAGGGGGAACACTGAAGCTTTCTTT
TRBJ2-7	NA	TRBV19	NA	CASSIVSAHSYEQYF	TGTGCCAGTAGTATAGTGAGTGCTCATAGCTACGAGCAGTACTTC
TRBJ1-1	once	TRBV7-9	NA	CASSFGSGDRAFF	TGTGCCAGCAGCTTTGGGTCGGGTGATAGAGCTTTCTTT
TRBJ2-7	NA	TRBV7-2	NA	CASSYNRGDEQYF	TGTGCCAGCAGCTATAATAGGGGTGACGAGCAGTACTTC
TRBJ2-1	NA	TRBV5-1	TRBD2	CASSENAGLAGREQFF	TGCGCCAGCAGTGAAAACGCGGGACTAGCGGGAAGGGAGCAGTTCTTC
TRBJ1-2	NA	TRBV27	NA	CASSSADLYGYTF	TGTGCCAGCAGTTCCGCGGACCTCTATGGCTACACCTTC
TRBJ2-4	few	TRBV14	NA	CASSQDLSRNIQYF	TGTGCCAGCAGCCAAGATTTGAGCCGAAACATTCAGTACTTC
TRBJ1-1	NA	TRBV3-1/TRBV3-2	NA	CASSPRTGEAFF	TGTGCCAGCAGCCCACGTACGGGGGAAGCTTTCTTT
TRBJ1-4	NA	TRBV2	NA	CASSEGAKLFF	TGTGCCAGCAGTGAGGGGGCGAAGCTGTTTTTT
TRBJ1-4	NA	TRBV28	NA	CASSLPGVTNEKLFF	TGTGCCAGCAGTTTACCAGGGGTAACTAATGAAAAACTGTTTTTT
TRBJ1-5	NA	TRBV6-5	NA	CASSYSGASNQPQHF	TGTGCCAGCAGCTATAGCGGGGCCAGCAATCAGCCCCAGCATTTT